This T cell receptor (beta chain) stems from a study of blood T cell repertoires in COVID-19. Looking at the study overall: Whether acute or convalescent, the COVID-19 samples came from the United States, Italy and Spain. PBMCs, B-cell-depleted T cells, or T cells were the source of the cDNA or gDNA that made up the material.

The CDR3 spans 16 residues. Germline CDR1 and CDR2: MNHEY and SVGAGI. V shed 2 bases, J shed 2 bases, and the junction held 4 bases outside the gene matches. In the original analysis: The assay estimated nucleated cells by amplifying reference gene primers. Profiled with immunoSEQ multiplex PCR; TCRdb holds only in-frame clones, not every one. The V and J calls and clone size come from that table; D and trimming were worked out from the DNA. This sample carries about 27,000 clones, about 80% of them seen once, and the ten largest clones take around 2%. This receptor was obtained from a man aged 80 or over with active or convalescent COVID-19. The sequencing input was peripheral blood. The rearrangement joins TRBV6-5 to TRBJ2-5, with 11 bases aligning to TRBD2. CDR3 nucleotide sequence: TGTGCCAGCAGTTACCCGGCTAGCGGGGGGCAAGAGACCCAGTACTTC. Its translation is CASSYPASGGQETQYF.